The 2 T cell receptor beta chains below come from one sample, sequenced in a study of T cells in Graves' hyperthyroidism and ophthalmopathy. RNA transcripts gave rise to amplified TCR beta CDR3 regions. HTBI primers were used for first-round RT-PCR of the TCR CDR3. TCRdb ran MiXCR on the multiplex PCR reads and lists one entry per CDR3 protein. The table includes over 500,000 distinct CDR3 sequences, 12% to 15% detected once. Input material: blood. Source of these receptors: a woman aged 40 to 55 with Graves' hyperthyroidism.

This clonotype was seen repeatedly, ten times or more. The CDR3 protein is CASTPTGGATRAFF. The CDR3 coding sequence is TGTGCCAGCACCCCGACAGGGGGCGCTACCCGAGCTTTCTTT. This chain links TRBV28 with TRBJ1-1; 10 nucleotides match TRBD1. Per germline, CDR1 MDHEN and CDR2 SYDVKM. The CDR3 is 14 residues long. V shed 7 bases, J shed 10 bases, and the junction held 12 bases outside the gene matches.

At least ten counts were recorded for this clonotype. This chain joins TRBV5-1 and TRBJ2-7; the match to TRBD1 covers 8 bases. The J segment lost 4 bases and the V segment lost 7 bases, leaving 19 bases of the junction unmatched. From germline, CDR1 is SGHRS and CDR2 YFSETQ. The CDR3 loop spans 17 amino acids. In DNA, the CDR3 is TGCGCCAGCTCCTCCGGGGCGACAGGGGTGTCTTATTACGAGCAGTACTTC. It encodes CASSSGATGVSYYEQYF.